What follows are 27 T cell receptor beta chains derived from one specimen sequenced in a study of cytomegalovirus exposure and HLA in healthy donors. Primers for the PCR totalled 60 Vbeta and 13 Jbeta. The method was immunoSEQ multiplex PCR; TCRdb's version includes in-frame clones alone and lacks a portion of them. The sample records some 150,000 clones, around 79% being singletons. The sample taken for sequencing was PBMCs. These TCRs come from a male donor in good health and CMV-seronegative.

With respect to this clone: The junction shows a germline mismatch at one end, possibly a read error. The rearrangement joins TRBV7-9 to TRBJ2-6; maybe TRBD1 (9 bases). The CDR3 is 17 residues long. Per germline, CDR1 SEHNR and CDR2 FQNEAQ (reference sequence). The CDR3 protein is CSSSQDRGLAGANVLTF. The CDR3 nucleotides are TGTTCCAGCAGCCAGGACAGGGGACTAGCTGGGGCCAACGTCCTGACTTTC.

This chain links TRBV29-1 with TRBJ2-5, with D possibly matching TRBD1 (6 bases). With the DNA end fitting TRBJ2-7 better, the J assignment may be wrong. The germline CDR1 and CDR2 sequences are SQVTM and ANQGSEA. The CDR3 loop spans 14 amino acids. CDR3 in DNA: TGCAGCGTTCTTTTGGGGGCGGTAGGTCCCGAGCAGTACTTC. Translating gives CSVLLGAVGPEQYF.

Only a few counts were recorded for this clone. The V and J genes are TRBV4-1 and TRBJ2-7, with D possibly TRBD2 on 7 matching bases. The CDR3 consists of 18 residues. CDR1 is MGHRA, CDR2 YSYEKL, per germline. Trimming removed 0 bases at V and 0 bases at J, with 18 bases between. This CDR3 reads CASSQEGGPRGSSYEQYF. The DNA of the CDR3 is TGCGCCAGCAGCCAAGAGGGGGGGCCGCGGGGAAGCTCCTACGAGCAGTACTTC.

The rearrangement links TRBV7-3 to TRBJ2-5; a possible D gene is TRBD2 (6 bases). The CDR3 spans 15 residues. Trimming pared 5 bases from V and 5 bases from J, leaving 18 bases between. CDR1 and CDR2 from the germline V gene are SGHTA and FQGTGA. CDR3 loop: CASSPWDSPLETQYF. The CDR3 nucleotides read TGTGCCAGCAGCCCCTGGGACTCCCCGTTGGAGACCCAGTACTTC.

This rearrangement joins TRBV4-3 to TRBJ2-1; TRBD2 might be the D (5 bases). Germline V lookup: CDR1 LGHNA, CDR2 YSLEER. The CDR3 consists of 15 residues. V dropped 0 bases and J dropped 8 bases, with 14 bases sitting between them. The CDR3 DNA sequence: TGCGCCAGCAGCCAAGATGGGCGGGCACGGGATGAGCAGTTCTTC. Protein: CASSQDGRARDEQFF.

The J gene is TRBJ1-1, the V gene TRBV6-5; the match to TRBD1 covers 7 bases. With 8 bases clipped from V and 5 bases from J, the junction kept 8 bases outside the gene matches. This CDR3 spans 13 amino acids. From germline, CDR1 is MNHEY and CDR2 SVGAGI. DNA for the CDR3: TGTGCCAGCGTAGGAGGGGGCGAAACTGAAGCTTTCTTT. It specifies CASVGGGETEAFF.

CDR3: CASSSRQALYEQYF. The DNA for the CDR3 is TGTGCCAGCAGCTCCAGACAGGCCCTCTACGAGCAGTACTTC. V gene TRBV11-3 combines with J gene TRBJ2-7; perhaps TRBD1 as D (6 bases). CDR3 length: 14 residues. Germline V gene lookup returns CDR1 SGHNT and CDR2 YENEEA. V shed 4 bases and J shed 3 bases, with 13 bases lying between them.

Comment on this clone: An end of the junction differs from the germline gene, which may be a read error. The same CDR3 is also encoded by other DNA sequences in this sample. The chain couples TRBV7-8 to TRBJ1-6; no reliable D call. Germline-derived CDR1 and CDR2 are SGHVS and FQNEAQ. The CDR3 totals 14 residues. The DNA of the CDR3 is TGTGCCAGCAGCCAAAGGCAGGATAATTCGCCCCTCCACTTT. It yields the protein CASSQRQDNSPLHF. Full variable domain (remainder filled in from reference TRBV7-8 and TRBJ1-6): GAGVSQSPRYKVAKRGQDVALRCDPISGHVSLFWYQQALGQGPEFLTYFQNEAQLDKSGLPSDRFFAERPEGSVSTLKIQRTQQEDSAVYLCASSQRQDNSPLHFGNGTRLTVT.

The J gene is TRBJ2-3, the V gene TRBV7-2, with D possibly being TRBD2 (7 bases). Trimming removed 6 bases from V and 6 bases from J, with 13 bases in between. This CDR3 has 13 residues. Germline V gives CDR1 SGHTA, CDR2 FQGNSA. The CDR3 here is CASSLRGADTQYF. DNA for the CDR3: TGTGCCAGCAGTCTCCGGGGGGCGGATACGCAGTATTTT.

The chain employs TRBV14 and TRBJ2-1, with D perhaps matching TRBD2 (5 bases). Germline V gene sequence: CDR1 SGHDN, CDR2 FVKESK. Trimming pared 4 bases from V and 2 bases from J, leaving 9 bases between. This CDR3 is built from 14 residues. CDR3 DNA sequence: TGTGCCAGCAGCCCCAGCGGACCCTACAATGAGCAGTTCTTC. Amino acids: CASSPSGPYNEQFF.

V and J are TRBV4-3 and TRBJ2-4, with D maybe TRBD1 (6 bases). V shed 5 bases and J shed 8 bases, with 19 bases lying between them. This CDR3 is 15 amino acids long. Per germline, CDR1 LGHNA and CDR2 YSLEER. CDR3 bases: TGCGCCAGCAGCAAAGGTTTAGGGGGTTCGGACATTCAGTACTTC. Protein: CASSKGLGGSDIQYF.

J is TRBJ1-1 and V is TRBV6-5; D is possibly TRBD1 (5 bases). Between the trimmed V and J ends, which lost 5 bases and 1 base, there was a span of 8 bases. Germline lookup yields CDR1 MNHEY and CDR2 SVGAGI. The CDR3 loop spans 13 amino acids. The CDR3, as DNA: TGTGCCAGCAGTATCAGGGAGAACACTGAAGCTTTCTTT. It translates to CASSIRENTEAFF.

This chain connects TRBV2 to TRBJ1-4; 12 bases fit TRBD1. Losses at the gene ends were 6 bases for V and 7 bases for J; bases not matched to a gene: 3. From germline, CDR1 is SNHLY and CDR2 FYNNEI. This CDR3 region has 14 residues. The CDR3 DNA sequence: TGTGCCAGCAGGCGGGACAGGGGGCCTGAAAAACTGTTTTTT. Translated: CASRRDRGPEKLFF.

J is TRBJ1-2 and V is TRBV5-4; D remains unclear. Germline V gene data show CDR1 as SGHNT and CDR2 as YYREEE (reference sequence). The CDR3 sequence is 13 residues long. Between the trimmed V and J ends, which lost 0 bases and 8 bases, there was a span of 11 bases. The CDR3 DNA reads as TGTGCCAGCAGCTTGGCCAACGGGGTCGGCTACACCTTC. It yields the protein CASSLANGVGYTF.

The chain carries TRBV5-4 and TRBJ2-7; 7 positions agree with TRBD1. The CDR3 is made up of 14 amino acids. The junction had 6 bases not matched to a gene; V was cut back by 3 bases and J by 3 bases. Per germline, CDR1 SGHNT and CDR2 YYREEE (reference sequence). In DNA, the CDR3 is TGTGCCAGCAGCTCGACAGGGCTCGACTACGAGCAGTACTTC. Protein sequence: CASSSTGLDYEQYF.

The chain uses TRBV27 and TRBJ2-1; 9 nucleotides line up with TRBD2. The CDR3 totals 18 residues. V dropped 5 bases and J dropped 0; count of bases not matched to a gene: 11. Germline V gene lookup returns CDR1 MNHEY and CDR2 SMNVEV (reference sequence). CDR3 in DNA: TGTGCCAGCAGTCAACAGGGGCCTAGCGGGATCTCCTACAATGAGCAGTTCTTC. It translates to CASSQQGPSGISYNEQFF.

The V and J genes are TRBV7-9 and TRBJ1-1, with no clear D. CDR1 SEHNR and CDR2 FQNEAQ come from the germline V gene (reference sequence). This CDR3 is built from 13 residues. The V end was cut by 1 base, the J end by 6 bases, with 9 bases between. CDR3 residues: CASSLDGVSEAFF. CDR3 nucleotides: TGTGCCAGCAGCTTAGACGGGGTCTCTGAAGCTTTCTTT. Based on the CDR3 plus reference TRBV7-9 and TRBJ1-1, the full variable domain is DTGVSQNPRHKITKRGQNVTFRCDPISEHNRLYWYRQTLGQGPEFLTYFQNEAQLEKSRLLSDRFSAERPKGSFSTLEIQRTEQGDSAMYLCASSLDGVSEAFFGQGTRLTVV.

The chain joins TRBV5-1 to TRBJ2-3; 7 bases fit TRBD2. V was pared by 4 bases and J by 6 bases, with 8 bases of the junction left unmatched. CDR3 length equals 14 residues. Germline V gene sequence: CDR1 SGHRS, CDR2 YFSETQ. The CDR3 spells CASSLGRPEDTQYF. In DNA form, the CDR3 reads TGCGCCAGCAGCCTCGGGAGGCCGGAGGATACGCAGTATTTT.

This chain joins TRBV2 and TRBJ1-3; 9 positions match TRBD1. J lost 2 bases, V lost 5 bases, and 4 bases had no gene match. The germline CDR1 and CDR2 sequences are SNHLY and FYNNEI. The CDR3 is made up of 15 amino acids. The CDR3 sequence is CASSSQGAPGNTIYF. The CDR3 DNA reads TGTGCCAGCAGTTCACAGGGGGCCCCTGGAAACACCATATATTTT.

The gene calls are TRBV7-3 and TRBJ2-3, with unresolved D. Trimming removed 3 bases at V and 3 bases at J, with 16 bases between. The CDR3 has 16 amino acids. The V gene's germline CDR1 is SGHTA and CDR2 FQGTGA. The CDR3 loop is CASSLGPAPQTDTQYF. The CDR3 DNA sequence: TGTGCCAGCAGCTTGGGCCCCGCGCCGCAGACAGATACGCAGTATTTT.

The genes are TRBV18 and TRBJ1-1, with D perhaps TRBD1 (5 bases). Germline CDR1 is KGHSH and CDR2 is LQKENI. V gave up 6 bases and J gave up 0 bases, with 14 bases separating them. This CDR3 region has 15 residues. The CDR3 DNA is TGTGCCAGCTCCCAACCGCAGGGCTTGAACACTGAAGCTTTCTTT. It encodes CASSQPQGLNTEAFF.

V is TRBV4-2 and J is TRBJ1-1, with 7 bases lining up with TRBD1. The CDR3 is 16 residues long. Germline assignment: CDR1 LGHNA and CDR2 YNFKEQ. V lost 4 bases and J lost 0; bases outside the gene matches: 8. CDR3 protein: CASSRDRQGMNTEAFF. The CDR3 bases are TGTGCCAGCAGCCGAGACCGACAGGGTATGAACACTGAAGCTTTCTTT.

The chain links TRBV19 to TRBJ2-1; 7 bases are a match to TRBD2. After removal of 5 bases from V and 4 bases from J, the junction contained 5 bases not matched to a gene. The CDR3 contains 14 residues. Germline values: CDR1 LNHDA, CDR2 SQIVND (reference sequence). For the CDR3, the DNA is TGTGCCAGTAGTCCCAAGGGAGGGTACAATGAGCAGTTCTTC. Protein product: CASSPKGGYNEQFF.

The gene calls are TRBV30 and TRBJ2-7, with 7 bases aligning to TRBD2. Germline V gene lookup returns CDR1 GTSNPN and CDR2 SVGIG (reference sequence). The V and J ends lost 2 bases and 6 bases, in that order; junction bases with no gene match: 4. The CDR3 runs to 12 residues. CDR3 bases: TGTGCCTGGAGTCCGGGGGAGGGCGAGCAGTACTTC. Protein: CAWSPGEGEQYF.

This clone was seen a single time. The junction departs from germline at one end; a sequencing error may be responsible. The chain combines TRBV7-9 with TRBJ1-1; D gene unclear. The CDR3 consists of 13 residues. Germline-derived CDR1 and CDR2 are SEHNR and FQNEAQ (reference sequence). DNA for the CDR3: TGTTCCAGCAGCCGAGACATGAACACTGAAGCTTTCTTT. Protein: CSSSRDMNTEAFF.

This clone was observed a few times. This chain connects TRBV28 to TRBJ1-2; possible D gene TRBD1, 5 bases. Germline V gives CDR1 MDHEN, CDR2 SYDVKM. The V end was cut by 3 bases, the J end by 8 bases, with 16 bases between. The CDR3 covers 14 residues. CDR3 nucleotides: TGTGCCAGCAGTTTCCCCGGGCAGGGTGGAGGCTACACCTTC. This translates into CASSFPGQGGGYTF.

V gene TRBV5-6 combines with J gene TRBJ1-2, with unresolved D. CDR3 size: 13 residues. Between the trimmed V and J ends, which lost 2 bases and 2 bases, there was a span of 7 bases. Germline V gene lookup returns CDR1 SGHDT and CDR2 YYEEEE. The CDR3 sequence is CASSLERNYGYTF. Here the CDR3 DNA reads TGTGCCAGCAGCTTAGAGAGGAACTATGGCTACACCTTC. The full variable domain, completed using reference TRBV5-6 and TRBJ1-2, is DAGVTQSPTHLIKTRGQQVTLRCSPKSGHDTVSWYQQALGQGPQFIFQYYEEEERQRGNFPDRFSGHQFPNYSSELNVNALLLGDSALYLCASSLERNYGYTFGSGTRLTVV.